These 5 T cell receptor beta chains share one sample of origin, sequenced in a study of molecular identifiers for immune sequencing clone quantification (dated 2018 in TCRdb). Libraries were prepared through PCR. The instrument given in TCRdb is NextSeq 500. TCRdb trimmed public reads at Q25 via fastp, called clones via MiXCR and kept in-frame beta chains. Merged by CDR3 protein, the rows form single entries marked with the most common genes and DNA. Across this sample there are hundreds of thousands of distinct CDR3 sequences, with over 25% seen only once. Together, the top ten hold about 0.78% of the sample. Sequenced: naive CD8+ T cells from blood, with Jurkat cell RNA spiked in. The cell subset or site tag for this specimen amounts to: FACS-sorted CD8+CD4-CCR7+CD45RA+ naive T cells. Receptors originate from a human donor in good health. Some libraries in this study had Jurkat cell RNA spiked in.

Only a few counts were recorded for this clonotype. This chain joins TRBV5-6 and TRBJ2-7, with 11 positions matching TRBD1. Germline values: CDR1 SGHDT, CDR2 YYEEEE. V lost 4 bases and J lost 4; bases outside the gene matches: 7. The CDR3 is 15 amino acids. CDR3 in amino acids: CASSTGTGGGYEQYF. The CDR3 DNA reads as TGTGCCAGCAGCACCGGGACAGGGGGGGGGTACGAGCAGTACTTC.

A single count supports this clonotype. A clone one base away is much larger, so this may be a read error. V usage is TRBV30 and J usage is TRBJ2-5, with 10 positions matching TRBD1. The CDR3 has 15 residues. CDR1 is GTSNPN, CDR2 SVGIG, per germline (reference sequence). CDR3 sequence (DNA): TGTGTCTGGAGTTGGACAGGGGGGTCCCAAGAGACCCAGTACTTC. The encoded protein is CVWSWTGGSQETQYF.

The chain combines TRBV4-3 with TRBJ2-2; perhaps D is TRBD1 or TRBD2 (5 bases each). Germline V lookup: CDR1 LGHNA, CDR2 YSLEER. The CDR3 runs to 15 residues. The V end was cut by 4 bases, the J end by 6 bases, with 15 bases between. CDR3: CASSLEHGASGELFF. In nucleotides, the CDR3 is TGCGCCAGCAGCCTCGAGCACGGGGCTTCCGGGGAGCTGTTTTTT.

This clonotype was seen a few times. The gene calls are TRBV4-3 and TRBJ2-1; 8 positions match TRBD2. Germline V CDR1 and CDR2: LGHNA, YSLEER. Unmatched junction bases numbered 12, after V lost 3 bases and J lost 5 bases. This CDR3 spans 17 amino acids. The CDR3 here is CASSQDPGLGTDNEQFF. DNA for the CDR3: TGCGCCAGCAGCCAGGATCCGGGACTAGGAACTGACAATGAGCAGTTCTTC.

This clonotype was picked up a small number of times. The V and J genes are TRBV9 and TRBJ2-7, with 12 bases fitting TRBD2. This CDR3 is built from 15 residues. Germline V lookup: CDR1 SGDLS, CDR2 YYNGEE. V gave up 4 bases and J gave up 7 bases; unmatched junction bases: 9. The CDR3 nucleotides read TGTGCCAGCAGCCTCGGCCCGACTAGCGGGGGAGAGCAGTACTTC. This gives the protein CASSLGPTSGGEQYF.